This is a list of T cell receptor beta chains from one sample in a study of T cell responses to AZD1222 COVID-19 vaccine. Data came from immunoSEQ multiplex PCR; TCRdb stores just in-frame clones and leaves some out. The sample yields 150,000 or so clones, roughly nine tenths seen once. The sequencing used peripheral blood, collected on day 0 of AZD1222 vaccination. Receptors were obtained from an adult in good health. The CDR3 runs from the conserved cysteine through the conserved F or W. The order of the fields is V gene, D gene, clone size, J gene, CDR3 DNA, CDR3 protein. A D gene is named only where the DNA matches it firmly. Clone size is stated in some rows and not others, as once, few, many or a class when expanded.

TRBV29-1	NA	NA	TRBJ1-1	TGCAGCGCCGTACTGACAGAAGCTTTCTTT	CSAVLTEAFF
TRBV3-1/TRBV3-2	TRBD1	NA	TRBJ1-2	TGTGCCAGCAGCCACCATAGGGGGCAGGTCTATGGCTACACCTTC	CASSHHRGQVYGYTF
TRBV19	NA	NA	TRBJ1-2	TGTGCCAGTAGTCCAGGCCCACAGGGCGGAGGCTACACCTTC	CASSPGPQGGGYTF
TRBV7-2	TRBD2	NA	TRBJ2-3	TGTGCCAGCAGCTGGGGACTAGCGGGAGGGGGAGATACGCAGTATTTT	CASSWGLAGGGDTQYF
TRBV11-2	NA	NA	TRBJ2-7	TGTGCCAGCAGCTTAACGGACAAAGGCTACGAGCAGTACTTC	CASSLTDKGYEQYF
TRBV6-2/TRBV6-3	TRBD2	NA	TRBJ2-1	TGTGCCAGCAGTTACGGACTAGCGGGCTCAGCCGAGCAGTTCTTC	CASSYGLAGSAEQFF
TRBV16	NA	NA	TRBJ1-3	TGTGCCAGCAGCCAATTGGATAACGGAAACACCATATATTTT	CASSQLDNGNTIYF
TRBV18	NA	once	TRBJ2-1	TGTGCCAGCTCACCTTCGGGGACTTACAATGAGCAGTTCTTC	CASSPSGTYNEQFF
TRBV6-4	NA	NA	TRBJ1-2	TGTGCCAGCAGCTCCGGCGGCTATGGCTACACCTTC	CASSSGGYGYTF
TRBV29-1	TRBD1	NA	TRBJ1-1	TGCAGCGTTGAAGCCCCGGGGCAGGGGGACATCGGTGCTTTCTTT	CSVEAPGQGDIGAFF
TRBV5-4	TRBD2	NA	TRBJ2-1	TGTGCCAGCAGCTTAGGAGCGGGAGGGCCGTCGGATGAGCAGTTCTTC	CASSLGAGGPSDEQFF
TRBV19	NA	few	TRBJ2-2	TGTGCCAGTAGTATGGGGGAGCCCGGGGAGCTGTTTTTT	CASSMGEPGELFF
TRBV24-1	TRBD2	once	TRBJ2-7	TGTGCCACCAGTCTCGGGGGACTAGTCGGCCACGAGCAGTACTTC	CATSLGGLVGHEQYF
TRBV3-1/TRBV3-2	NA	NA	TRBJ2-6	TGTGCCAGCAGCCGCGCCGGGAGGGGGGGACAGGTGGCCAACGTCCTGACTTTC	CASSRAGRGGQVANVLTF
TRBV15	TRBD1	NA	TRBJ1-5	TGTGCCAATCAACACTACCGGGACAGGGGCCTCTATAGCAATCAGCCCCAGCATTTT	CANQHYRDRGLYSNQPQHF
TRBV5-4	TRBD2	NA	TRBJ2-5	TGTGCCAGCAGCTCGGTAGCGGGAGGGTGGGAGACCCAGTACTTC	CASSSVAGGWETQYF
TRBV7-2	NA	NA	TRBJ2-1	TGTGCCAGCAGCTCATCCCCTAGGGGCCCTAGCTCCTACAATGAGCAGTTCTTC	CASSSSPRGPSSYNEQFF
TRBV28	NA	NA	TRBJ1-3	TGTGCCAGCAGGGGGAGGGATGCCGGAAACACCATATATTTT	CASRGRDAGNTIYF